This T cell receptor beta chain was retrieved from a study of identical twins (dated by TCRdb to about 2016). In terms of the full investigation: The study deep-sequenced TCR alpha and beta repertoires from monozygotic twins, unrelated adults of various ages and cord blood to test whether fetal clonotypes persist. To rule out contamination, replicate twin experiments were performed at different times with different library preparation protocols. Results the study describes overall, beyond this receptor: Excess twin sharing in beta out-of-frame sequences was weaker because fewer shared sequences lowered the signal-to-noise ratio. Because the same donors could not be followed over many years, the conclusions depended on cross-sectional statistical analysis. Zero-insertion analyses could be partly confounded by invariant T cells such as MAIT and iNKT, though diverse VJ usage argued against such confounding for most clonotypes. Compared with coincidental sharing between unrelated individuals, an excess of low generation-probability sequences was observed among out-of-frame TCR alpha sequences shared between twins. Recombination models systematically underestimated out-of-frame TCR alpha sharing in monozygotic twins but agreed with sharing between unrelated individuals. Abundant cord blood beta clonotypes had fewer insertions, young adult naive repertoires showed a similar but weaker trend, and memory repertoires showed no such trend.

Only healthy Caucasian donors were included. The twin cohort comprised three pairs of female monozygotic twins, all aged roughly 18 to 30 years. Miltenyi CD45RO+ enrichment and human naive T-cell isolation kits were used to isolate memory (CD45RO+) and naive T cells from PBMC. This clonotype was recorded only once. It lacks a known antigen. Nothing much larger sits one base from this clone, and base qualities are not available. One read alone provides weak support. From a lookup of the germline V gene, CDR1 and CDR2 are SGHRS and YFSETQ. The CDR3, cysteine through phenylalanine, is 17 amino acids long. Here the CDR3 DNA is all that survives: 51 bases in frame from base 1. Trimming removed 4 bases from V and 1 base from J; the gene matches leave 5 bases unexplained. Library preparation was by 5' RACE. TCRdb records Illumina HiSeq 2000 as the sequencer. A universal primer binding site was introduced by template switching, and a unique molecular identifier was present in the final cDNA, enabling accurate counting of TCR cDNA molecules. Specific primers in the conserved constant-segment region were used to synthesize first-strand cDNA for TCR alpha and beta chains. To control for contamination, every cDNA library carried two barcodes: a SMART-Mk sample barcode plus Illumina barcodes. TruSeq adapter sequences, together with Illumina sample barcodes, were added in two successive PCR steps. The TCR alpha and beta cDNA libraries were sequenced on the Illumina HiSeq platform using custom primers. The paper's data handling went like this. MiGEC was used to process raw reads and extract unique molecular identifiers, and MiXCR was used to find CDR3 positions. For each individual, recombination models were inferred using an EM algorithm with the repgenHMM and IGoR tools. The analysis of shared clonotypes was done with the tcR package in R, with sharing normalized by the product of cloneset sizes. To study raw recombination without the effects of thymic and clonal selection, out-of-frame nonproductive sequences were analyzed. TCRdb cleaned the public reads at Q25 with fastp, built clones with MiXCR and kept in-frame beta chains. One record per CDR3 amino acid sequence lists the most common genes and DNA. For this entry, the V and J calls and clone size follow TCRdb and not the study's own pipeline. For this sample the table gives 250,000 or so distinct CDR3 sequences, of which 10% to 15% were detected only once. Roughly 3.7% of the sample is held by the ten biggest clonotypes.

A further study also used this sample, focusing on yellow fever vaccine responses in identical twins. Reported in the second study: According to the authors, the vaccine-induced T cell response in identical twins seemed to be partly convergent and partly specific to each individual. Focusing on identical twins, the study followed the T cell clones that responded to the vaccine, and did so with precision.

The chain links TRBV5-1 with TRBJ2-5; 15 of the junction bases match TRBD2. Specimen: memory (CD45RO+) T cells sorted from blood. Per the publication, the cell subset or site label means: CD45RO+ enriched T cells. The TCR was taken from a woman between 18 and 29 years old in good health. The CDR3 region has the sequence CASSGGLAGGPQETQYF. The DNA sequence follows: TGCGCCAGCAGCGGGGGACTAGCGGGAGGACCCCAAGAGACCCAGTACTTC.